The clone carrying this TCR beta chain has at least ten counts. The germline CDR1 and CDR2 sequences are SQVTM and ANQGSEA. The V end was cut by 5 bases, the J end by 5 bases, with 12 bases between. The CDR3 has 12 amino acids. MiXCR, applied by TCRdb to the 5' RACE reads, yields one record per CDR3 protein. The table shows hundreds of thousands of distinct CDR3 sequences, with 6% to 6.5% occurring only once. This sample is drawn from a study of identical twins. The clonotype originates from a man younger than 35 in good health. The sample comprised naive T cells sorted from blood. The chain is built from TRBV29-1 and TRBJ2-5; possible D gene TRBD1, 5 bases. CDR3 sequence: CSVCPQGETQYF. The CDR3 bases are TGCAGCGTTTGTCCGCAGGGTGAGACCCAGTACTTC.